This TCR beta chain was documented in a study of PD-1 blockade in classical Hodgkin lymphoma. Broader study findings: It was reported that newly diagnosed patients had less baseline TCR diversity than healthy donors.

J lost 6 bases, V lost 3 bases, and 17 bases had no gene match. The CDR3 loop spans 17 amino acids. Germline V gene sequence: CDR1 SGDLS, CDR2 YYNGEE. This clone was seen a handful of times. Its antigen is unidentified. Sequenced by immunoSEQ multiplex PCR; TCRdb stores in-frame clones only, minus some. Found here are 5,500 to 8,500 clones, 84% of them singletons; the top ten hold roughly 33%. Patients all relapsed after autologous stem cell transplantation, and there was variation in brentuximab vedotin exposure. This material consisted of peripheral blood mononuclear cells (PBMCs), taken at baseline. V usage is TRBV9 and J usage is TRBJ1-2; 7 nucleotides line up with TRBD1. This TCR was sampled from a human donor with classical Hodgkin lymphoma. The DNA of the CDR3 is TGTGCCAGCAGCGGAGAGGGACAGACTTTTGAGCTGGATGGCTACACCTTC. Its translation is CASSGEGQTFELDGYTF.